What follows are 11 T cell receptor beta chains derived from one specimen sequenced in a study of T cell repertoires and HLA-DP antigens. Profiled with immunoSEQ multiplex PCR; TCRdb holds only in-frame clones, not every one. The sample has around 100,000 clones, 80% to 95% seen once. Antigens for these TCRs are unknown. Sequences were obtained from CD4+ T cells from PBMCs. The source of these receptors is a woman between 18 and 29 years old in good health and CMV-seronegative.

The chain has TRBV20-1 and TRBJ2-3, with 7 bases matching TRBD2. V was clipped by 6 bases and J by 6 bases; unmatched bases: 3. Germline V CDR1 and CDR2: DFQATT, SNEGSKA (reference sequence). This CDR3 has 11 residues. The CDR3 is CSARLADTQYF. The DNA of the CDR3 is TGCAGTGCCAGACTAGCCGATACGCAGTATTTT.

The chain employs TRBV19 and TRBJ2-6; 7 bases fit TRBD1. This CDR3 spans 16 amino acids. Germline V gene lookup returns CDR1 LNHDA and CDR2 SQIVND (reference sequence). V lost 3 bases, J lost 2 bases, and 4 bases stayed unmatched. The CDR3 reads CASSIRQGAGANVLTF. The CDR3 bases are TGTGCCAGTAGTATTCGACAGGGAGCTGGGGCCAACGTCCTGACTTTC.

V and J are TRBV7-3 and TRBJ2-5; the match to TRBD1 covers 11 bases. The CDR3 spans 16 residues. Germline-derived CDR1 and CDR2 are SGHTA and FQGTGA. The V and J ends lost 5 bases and 5 bases, in that order; junction bases with no gene match: 10. CDR3 amino acids: CASSPGTGGTGETQYF. In nucleotides, the CDR3 is TGTGCCAGCAGCCCCGGGACAGGGGGGACGGGGGAGACCCAGTACTTC.

The V gene is TRBV28, the J gene TRBJ1-2; D call uncertain. V was clipped by 3 bases and J by 3 bases, with 8 bases between them. Germline CDR1 is MDHEN and CDR2 is SYDVKM. The length of the CDR3 is 13 residues. DNA of the CDR3: TGTGCCAGCAGTTTGCCGGACCACTATGGCTACACCTTC. Its translation: CASSLPDHYGYTF.

This clone has just one count. This chain uses TRBV15 with TRBJ1-6; D is perhaps TRBD1 (5 bases). CDR1 and CDR2 from the germline V gene are LNHNV and YYDKDF (reference sequence). V was shortened by 2 bases and J by 11 bases, with 19 bases between the two germline ends. The CDR3 length is 16 residues. The CDR3, as DNA: TGTGCCACCAGCAGACAGGGAGTTAGTCCTGAGACACCCCTCCACTTT. Protein: CATSRQGVSPETPLHF.

The gene calls are TRBV5-1 and TRBJ1-4; no clear D. Germline lookup yields CDR1 SGHRS and CDR2 YFSETQ. V shed 4 bases and J shed 2 bases, with 12 bases lying between them. The CDR3 has 15 amino acids. The CDR3 reads CASSVGWVTNEKLFF. DNA of the CDR3: TGCGCCAGCAGCGTGGGGTGGGTGACTAATGAAAAACTGTTTTTT.

The V call is TRBV6-7, the J call TRBJ2-7; D is perhaps TRBD1 or TRBD2 (5 bases each). Being an ORF, TRBV6-7 has a function that is uncertain. The CDR3 extends over 15 amino acids. V lost 3 bases to trimming and J lost 6 bases, with 18 bases between them. CDR3 sequence: CASSYAPGRPLEQYF. The CDR3 DNA reads TGTGCCAGCAGTTATGCGCCGGGGCGCCCCCTCGAGCAGTACTTC.

The chain employs TRBV5-1 and TRBJ2-1; perhaps TRBD1 as D (5 bases). The V end was cut by 0 bases, the J end by 6 bases, with 13 bases between. The V gene's germline CDR1 is SGHRS and CDR2 YFSETQ. The CDR3 runs 15 residues. CDR3 sequence reads: CASSLVKQGSNEQFF. The CDR3 DNA reads TGCGCCAGCAGCTTGGTTAAGCAGGGATCCAATGAGCAGTTCTTC. Combining the CDR3 with reference TRBV5-1 and TRBJ2-1 gives the whole variable domain KAGVTQTPRYLIKTRGQQVTLSCSPISGHRSVSWYQQTPGQGLQFLFEYFSETQRNKGNFPGRFSGRQFSNSRSEMNVSTLELGDSALYLCASSLVKQGSNEQFFGPGTRLTVL.

Only one count was recorded for this clone. The chain uses TRBV9 and TRBJ2-2; D possibly matches TRBD1 or TRBD2 (7 bases each). The germline V gene encodes CDR1 SGDLS and CDR2 YYNGEE. V gave up 5 bases and J gave up 2 bases, with 16 bases separating them. This CDR3 has 16 residues. In nucleotides, the CDR3 is TGTGCCAGCAGTCACCCAGGGGGGGCCAACACCGGGGAGCTGTTTTTT. Residues: CASSHPGGANTGELFF.

CDR3 sequence (DNA): TGTGCCAGCAGCTCGCGGACAGGGCGCTCCTACGAGCAGTACGTC. It encodes CASSSRTGRSYEQYV. This chain joins TRBV7-8 and TRBJ2-7; TRBD1 agrees at 8 bases. This CDR3 has 15 residues. Germline trimming cut 4 bases from V and 0 bases from J; bases unmatched to any gene: 5. Looked up from germline, CDR1 is SGHVS and CDR2 is FQNEAQ.

The rearrangement uses TRBV27 and TRBJ1-1; maybe TRBD1 (6 bases). The CDR3 totals 14 residues. The ends were cut back, 5 bases at V and 0 bases at J, with 10 bases in the middle. From germline, CDR1 is MNHEY and CDR2 SMNVEV (reference sequence). This chain's CDR3 is CASSTTGMNTEAFF. The CDR3 nucleotides read TGTGCCAGCAGTACTACAGGGATGAACACTGAAGCTTTCTTT.